The rows below give T cell receptor beta chains drawn from one sample of a study of T cells after posttransplantation cyclophosphamide. Data came from immunoSEQ multiplex PCR; TCRdb stores just in-frame clones and leaves some out. The sample yields 9,500 to 15,000 clones, 70% to 90% seen once. This material consisted of PBMCs, taken 350 to 400 days after allogeneic stem cell transplant with calcineurin inhibitor and methotrexate. The receptors were gathered from a young adult male patient who received an allogeneic stem cell transplant from an unrelated donor, was CMV-positive, and had acute GVHD only. Some T cells may possibly be graft donor cells. CDR3s include the opening cysteine and the closing phenylalanine or tryptophan. The D gene is left open where the match is weak. Size is stated for part of the rows, as once, few or many counts, or as a class when the clone is expanded.

v_call	j_call	clone_size	d_call	cdr3_nt	cdr3_aa
TRBV25-1	TRBJ1-1	NA	NA	TGTGCCAGCCAGGACACTTACACTGAAGCTTTCTTT	CASQDTYTEAFF
TRBV7-7	TRBJ2-3	NA	TRBD2	TGTGCTAGCAGCGCCGGGACTAGCGGGGCAGATACGCAGTATTTT	CASSAGTSGADTQYF
TRBV13	TRBJ2-2	NA	TRBD1	TGTGCCAGCAAGCCAGGGGGCCGGTCCGGGGAGCTGTTTTTT	CASKPGGRSGELFF
TRBV5-4	TRBJ2-3	NA	NA	TGTGCCAGCAGCTTGGCGGGGGCAGATACGCAGTATTTT	CASSLAGADTQYF
TRBV6-5	TRBJ1-5	NA	NA	TGTGCCAGCCGCAGGGCAGGTCAGCCCCAGCATTTT	CASRRAGQPQHF
TRBV18	TRBJ1-5	NA	NA	TGTGCCAGCTCACCAAGAGCAGGGGTAGGTAATCAGCCCCAGCATTTT	CASSPRAGVGNQPQHF
TRBV29-1	TRBJ2-7	few	NA	TGCAGCGTTAAATCTTCGGGCTACGAGCAGTACTTC	CSVKSSGYEQYF
TRBV19	TRBJ2-1	NA	NA	TGTGCCAGTAGTATAGATGATGGCAGCTACAATGAGCAGTTCTTC	CASSIDDGSYNEQFF
TRBV18	TRBJ1-2	NA	NA	TGTGCCAGCTCACCACTAAATGTCTATGGCTACACCTTC	CASSPLNVYGYTF
TRBV11-3	TRBJ2-7	NA	NA	TGTGCCAGCAGCCCCTTCTCTAGCTCCTACGAGCAGTACTTC	CASSPFSSSYEQYF
TRBV19	TRBJ1-5	NA	NA	TGTGCCAGTAGTCTCACCGGGAAACTAAGGGGCAATCAGCCCCAGCATTTT	CASSLTGKLRGNQPQHF
TRBV18	TRBJ2-7	NA	NA	TGTGCCAGCTCACGTGGTCCTAACTACGAGCAGTACTTC	CASSRGPNYEQYF
TRBV29-1	TRBJ2-3	NA	NA	TGCAGCGTTGCGGGGGTCCCGGCAGGGTTGGTGACAGATACGCAGTATTTT	CSVAGVPAGLVTDTQYF
TRBV5-4	TRBJ1-2	NA	TRBD1	TGTGCCAGCAGCTTGGCCCTCACAGGGGAGACCAACTATGGCTACACCTTC	CASSLALTGETNYGYTF
TRBV2	TRBJ1-2	few	TRBD1	TGTGCCAGCAGTGTTCCCCAGGGGGGTGATGGCTACACCTTC	CASSVPQGGDGYTF
TRBV5-1	TRBJ1-1	NA	NA	TGCGCCAGCAGCGCGGGTGTACAGGAGGGCACTGAAGCTTTCTTT	CASSAGVQEGTEAFF